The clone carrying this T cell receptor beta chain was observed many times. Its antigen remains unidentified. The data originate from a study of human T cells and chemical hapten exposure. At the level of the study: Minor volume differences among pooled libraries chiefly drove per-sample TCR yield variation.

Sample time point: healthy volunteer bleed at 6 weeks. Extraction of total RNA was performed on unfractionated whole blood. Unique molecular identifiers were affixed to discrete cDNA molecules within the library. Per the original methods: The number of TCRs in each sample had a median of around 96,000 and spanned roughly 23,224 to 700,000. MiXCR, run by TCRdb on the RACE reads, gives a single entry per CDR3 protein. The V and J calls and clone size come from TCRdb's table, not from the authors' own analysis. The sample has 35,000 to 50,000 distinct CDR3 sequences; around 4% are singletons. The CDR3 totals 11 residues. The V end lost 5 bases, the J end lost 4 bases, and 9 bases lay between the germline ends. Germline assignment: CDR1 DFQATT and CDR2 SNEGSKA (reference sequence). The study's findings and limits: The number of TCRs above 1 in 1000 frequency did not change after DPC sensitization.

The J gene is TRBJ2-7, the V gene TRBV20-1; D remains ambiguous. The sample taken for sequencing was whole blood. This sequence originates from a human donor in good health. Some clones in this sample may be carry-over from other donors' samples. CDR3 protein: CSARGLYEQYF. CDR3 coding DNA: TGCAGTGCTCGAGGCCTGTACGAGCAGTACTTC.